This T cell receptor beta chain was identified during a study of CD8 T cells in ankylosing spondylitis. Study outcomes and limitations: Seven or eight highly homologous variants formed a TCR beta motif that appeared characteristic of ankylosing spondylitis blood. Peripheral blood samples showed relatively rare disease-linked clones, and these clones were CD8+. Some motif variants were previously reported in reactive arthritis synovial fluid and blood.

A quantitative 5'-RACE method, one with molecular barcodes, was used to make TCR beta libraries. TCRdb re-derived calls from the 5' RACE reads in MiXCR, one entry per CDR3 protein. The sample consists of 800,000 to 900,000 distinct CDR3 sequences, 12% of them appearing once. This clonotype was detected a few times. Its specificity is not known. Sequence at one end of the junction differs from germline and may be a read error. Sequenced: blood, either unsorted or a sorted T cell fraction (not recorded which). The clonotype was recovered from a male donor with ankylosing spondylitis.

CDR3 amino acids: CCARWGLAWRGNEKLFF. The CDR3 bases are TGCTGTGCTAGATGGGGGTTGGCCTGGCGAGGTAATGAAAAACTGTTTTTT. The chain uses TRBV20-1 and TRBJ1-4, with D possibly TRBD1 on 5 matching bases. Germline V gene data show CDR1 as DFQATT and CDR2 as SNEGSKA (reference sequence). CDR3 length: 17 amino acids.